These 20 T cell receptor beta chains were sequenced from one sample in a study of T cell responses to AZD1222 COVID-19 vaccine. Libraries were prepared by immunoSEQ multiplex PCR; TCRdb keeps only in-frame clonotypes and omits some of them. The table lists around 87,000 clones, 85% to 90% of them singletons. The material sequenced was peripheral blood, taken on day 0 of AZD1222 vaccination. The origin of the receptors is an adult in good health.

The CDR3 region has the DNA TGTGCCACCAGCAGATTGGATTCACCCCTCCACTTT. It is translated as CATSRLDSPLHF. J is TRBJ1-6 and V is TRBV15; D is unclear. Germline V gene sequence: CDR1 LNHNV, CDR2 YYDKDF (reference sequence). Trimming took 2 bases from V and 8 from J, leaving 4 bases between them. The CDR3 length is 12 residues.

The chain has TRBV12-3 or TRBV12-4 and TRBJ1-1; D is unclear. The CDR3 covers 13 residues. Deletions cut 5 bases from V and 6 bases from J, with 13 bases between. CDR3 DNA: TGTGCCAGCAGTACGGACCGACGGGCTGAAGCTTTCTTT. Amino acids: CASSTDRRAEAFF.

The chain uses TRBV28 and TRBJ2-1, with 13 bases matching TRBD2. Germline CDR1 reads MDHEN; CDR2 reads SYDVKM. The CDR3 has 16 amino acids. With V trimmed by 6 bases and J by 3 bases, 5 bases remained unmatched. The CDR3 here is CASSRTSGGLYNEQFF. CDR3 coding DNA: TGTGCCAGCAGCCGGACTAGCGGGGGCCTCTACAATGAGCAGTTCTTC.

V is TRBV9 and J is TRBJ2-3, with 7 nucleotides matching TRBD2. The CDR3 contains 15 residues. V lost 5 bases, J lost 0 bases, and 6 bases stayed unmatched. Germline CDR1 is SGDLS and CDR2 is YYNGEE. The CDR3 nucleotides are TGTGCCAGCAGTGTGACTAGCTATAGCACAGATACGCAGTATTTT. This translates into CASSVTSYSTDTQYF.

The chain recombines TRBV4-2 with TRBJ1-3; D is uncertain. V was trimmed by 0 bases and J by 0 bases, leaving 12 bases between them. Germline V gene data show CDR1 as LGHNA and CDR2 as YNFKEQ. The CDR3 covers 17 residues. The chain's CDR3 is CASSQESTADSGNTIYF. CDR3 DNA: TGTGCCAGCAGCCAAGAATCGACCGCAGACTCTGGAAACACCATATATTTT.

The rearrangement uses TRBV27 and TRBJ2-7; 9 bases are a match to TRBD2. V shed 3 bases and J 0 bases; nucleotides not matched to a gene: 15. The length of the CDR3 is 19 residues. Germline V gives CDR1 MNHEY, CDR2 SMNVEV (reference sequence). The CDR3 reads CASSFRPLLAGKSSYEQYF. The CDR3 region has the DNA TGTGCCAGCAGTTTCAGACCCCTCCTAGCGGGAAAGAGCTCCTACGAGCAGTACTTC.

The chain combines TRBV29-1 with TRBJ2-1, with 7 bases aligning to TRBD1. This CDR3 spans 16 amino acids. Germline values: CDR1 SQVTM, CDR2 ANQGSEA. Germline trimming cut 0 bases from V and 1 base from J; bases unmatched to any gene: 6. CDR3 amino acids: CSVEDPDRESYNEQFF. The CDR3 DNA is TGCAGCGTTGAAGACCCTGACAGGGAGTCCTACAATGAGCAGTTCTTC.

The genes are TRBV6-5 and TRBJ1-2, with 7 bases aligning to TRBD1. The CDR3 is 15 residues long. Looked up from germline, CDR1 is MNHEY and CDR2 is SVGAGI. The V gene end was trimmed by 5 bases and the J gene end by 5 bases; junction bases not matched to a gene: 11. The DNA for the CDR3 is TGTGCCAGCAGTCGGACAGCTTCAGGGGGGTATGGCTACACCTTC. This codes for CASSRTASGGYGYTF.

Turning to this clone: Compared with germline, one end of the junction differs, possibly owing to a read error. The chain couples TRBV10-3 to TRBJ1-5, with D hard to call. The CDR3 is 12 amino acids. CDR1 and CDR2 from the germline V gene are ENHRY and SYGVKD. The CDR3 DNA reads TGTGCCATCGGTGACAGCAATCAGCCCCAGCATTTT. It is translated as CAIGDSNQPQHF.

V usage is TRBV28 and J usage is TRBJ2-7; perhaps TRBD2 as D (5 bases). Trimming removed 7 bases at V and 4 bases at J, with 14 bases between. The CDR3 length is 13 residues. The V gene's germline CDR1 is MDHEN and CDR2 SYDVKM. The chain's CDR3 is CASTTLPGYEQYF. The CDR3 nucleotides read TGTGCCAGCACCACTCTTCCGGGGTACGAGCAGTACTTC.

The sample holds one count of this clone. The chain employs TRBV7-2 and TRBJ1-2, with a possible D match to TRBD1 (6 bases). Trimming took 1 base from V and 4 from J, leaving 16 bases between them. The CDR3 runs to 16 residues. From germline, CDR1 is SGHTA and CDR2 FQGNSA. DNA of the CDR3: TGTGCCAGCAGCTTAGGTTCATCGGGACAACCCTATGGCTACACCTTC. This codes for CASSLGSSGQPYGYTF.

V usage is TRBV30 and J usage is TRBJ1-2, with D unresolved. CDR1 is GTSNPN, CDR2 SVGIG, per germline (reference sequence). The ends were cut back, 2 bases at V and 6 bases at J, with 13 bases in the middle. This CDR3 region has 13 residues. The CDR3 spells CAWSPAAANGYTF. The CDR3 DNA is TGTGCCTGGAGTCCGGCGGCGGCGAATGGCTACACCTTC.

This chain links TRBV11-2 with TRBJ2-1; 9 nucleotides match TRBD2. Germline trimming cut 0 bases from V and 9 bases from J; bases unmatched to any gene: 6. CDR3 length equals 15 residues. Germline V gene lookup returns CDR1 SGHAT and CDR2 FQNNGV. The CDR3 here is CASSLDLAGRGEQFF. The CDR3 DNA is TGTGCCAGCAGCTTAGACCTAGCGGGGAGAGGTGAGCAGTTCTTC.

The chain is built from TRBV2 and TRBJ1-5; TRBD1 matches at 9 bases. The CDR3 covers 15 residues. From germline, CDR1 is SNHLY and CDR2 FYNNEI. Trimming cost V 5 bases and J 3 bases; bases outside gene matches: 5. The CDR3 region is CASSPGTGNNQPQHF. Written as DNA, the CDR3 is TGTGCCAGCAGTCCCGGGACAGGGAACAATCAGCCCCAGCATTTT.

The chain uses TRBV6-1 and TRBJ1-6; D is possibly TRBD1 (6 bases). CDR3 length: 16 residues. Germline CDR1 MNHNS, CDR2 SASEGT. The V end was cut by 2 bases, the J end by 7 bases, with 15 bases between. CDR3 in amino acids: CASSERDKGSNSPLHF. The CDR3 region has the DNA TGTGCCAGCAGTGAACGGGACAAGGGGAGCAATTCACCCCTCCACTTT.

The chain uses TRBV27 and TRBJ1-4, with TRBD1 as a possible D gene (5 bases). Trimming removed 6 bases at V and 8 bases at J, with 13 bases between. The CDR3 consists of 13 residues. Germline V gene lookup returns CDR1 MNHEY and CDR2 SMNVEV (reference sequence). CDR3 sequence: CASRFQGGEKLFF. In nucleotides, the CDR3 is TGTGCCAGCAGGTTTCAGGGAGGCGAAAAACTGTTTTTT.

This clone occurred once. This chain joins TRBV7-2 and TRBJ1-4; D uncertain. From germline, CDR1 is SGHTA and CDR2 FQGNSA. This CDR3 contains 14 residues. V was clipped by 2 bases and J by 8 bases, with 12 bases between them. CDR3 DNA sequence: TGTGCCAGCAGCTTAATGTCGAGAGGGGAAAAACTGTTTTTT. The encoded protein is CASSLMSRGEKLFF.

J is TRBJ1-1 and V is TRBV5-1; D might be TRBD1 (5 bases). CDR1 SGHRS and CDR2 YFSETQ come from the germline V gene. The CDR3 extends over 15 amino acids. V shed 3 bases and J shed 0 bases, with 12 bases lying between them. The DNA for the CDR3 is TGCGCCAGCAGCTCGATGACAGATATGAACACTGAAGCTTTCTTT. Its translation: CASSSMTDMNTEAFF.

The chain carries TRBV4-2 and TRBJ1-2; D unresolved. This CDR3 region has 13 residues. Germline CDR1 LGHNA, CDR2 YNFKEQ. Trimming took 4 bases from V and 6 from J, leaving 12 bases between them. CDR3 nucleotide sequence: TGTGCCAGCAGCCCCAATCGAGGTGATGGCTACACCTTC. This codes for CASSPNRGDGYTF.

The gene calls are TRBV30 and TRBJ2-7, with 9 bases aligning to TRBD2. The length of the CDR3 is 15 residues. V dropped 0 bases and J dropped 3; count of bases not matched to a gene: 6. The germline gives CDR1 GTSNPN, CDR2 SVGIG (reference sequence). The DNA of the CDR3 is TGTGCCTGGAGTGTACGGCTAGCGGGACTCTACGAGCAGTACTTC. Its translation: CAWSVRLAGLYEQYF.